This section outlines one TCR beta chain sequence together with its context. What it binds is not known. This entry is derived from a study of shared clonotypes between healthy human individuals. Overall study findings and caveats: It was anticipated that sequencing depth would influence how many clonotypes donors shared. Generation probability values for non-shared clonotypes were lower than those for clonotypes shared by all four donors.

Trimming left V 5 bases short and J 4 bases short, with 17 bases between. CDR1 is SGHTA and CDR2 is FQGNSA in the germline V gene. The CDR3 is 16 amino acids. The assay was immunoSEQ multiplex PCR, and TCRdb's table has in-frame clones only and misses some. The sample contains approximately 180,000 clones, roughly 93% of which appear only once. This chain joins TRBV7-2 and TRBJ2-2, with D possibly TRBD2 on 6 matching bases. The specimen was naive CD4+ T cells sorted from blood. Subset indicated: CD45RA+ positively selected. This receptor was obtained from a woman aged 25 to 39 in good health. The CDR3 sequence is CASSLGVGGVTGELFF. The CDR3 DNA reads as TGTGCCAGCAGCCTCGGGGTGGGCGGGGTCACCGGGGAGCTGTTTTTT.